The sample holds one count of the clone carrying this T cell receptor (beta chain). Under the authors' procedure: Quantification of nucleated cells was approximated via reference gene primer amplification. Clones were read by immunoSEQ multiplex PCR, and TCRdb kept only the in-frame ones, dropping some. V and J calls and clone size are those listed in that table; D and trimming were worked out from the DNA. The sample consists of roughly 100,000 clones, more than 75% of them appearing once. The data originate from a study of blood T cell repertoires in COVID-19. Germline CDR1 reads MDHEN; CDR2 reads SYDVKM. The CDR3 extends over 14 amino acids. Trimming removed 7 bases at V and 6 bases at J, with 16 bases between.

The chain uses TRBV28 and TRBJ1-5; D is possibly TRBD1 (5 bases). The TCR sequence derives from a human donor in a cohort sampled during active COVID-19. Sequenced material: peripheral blood. This chain's CDR3 is CASTPPGGIQPQHF. In DNA, the CDR3 is TGTGCCAGCACTCCCCCCGGGGGGATTCAGCCCCAGCATTTT. The full variable domain, with the rest looked up from reference TRBV28 and TRBJ1-5, is DVKVTQSSRYLVKRTGEKVFLECVQDMDHENMFWYRQDPGLGLRLIYFSYDVKMKEKGDIPEGYSVSREKKERFSLILESASTNQTSMYLCASTPPGGIQPQHFGDGTRLSIL.